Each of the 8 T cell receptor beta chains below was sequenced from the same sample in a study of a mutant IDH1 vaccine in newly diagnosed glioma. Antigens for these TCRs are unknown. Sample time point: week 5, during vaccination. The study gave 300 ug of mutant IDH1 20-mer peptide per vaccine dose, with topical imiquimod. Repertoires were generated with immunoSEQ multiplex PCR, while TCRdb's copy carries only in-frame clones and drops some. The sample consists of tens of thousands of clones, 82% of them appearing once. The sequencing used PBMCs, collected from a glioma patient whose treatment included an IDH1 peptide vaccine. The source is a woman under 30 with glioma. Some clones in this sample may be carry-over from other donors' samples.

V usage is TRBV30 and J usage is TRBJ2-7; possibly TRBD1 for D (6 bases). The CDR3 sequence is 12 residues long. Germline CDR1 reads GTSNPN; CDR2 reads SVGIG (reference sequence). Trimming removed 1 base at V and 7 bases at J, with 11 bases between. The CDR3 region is CAWSARQEEQYF. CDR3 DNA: TGTGCCTGGAGTGCCCGACAGGAGGAGCAGTACTTC.

This CDR3 is CASRIRGTGSTGELFF. The CDR3 nucleotides are TGTGCCAGCAGAATTAGAGGGACAGGATCTACCGGGGAGCTGTTTTTT. The chain carries TRBV5-4 and TRBJ2-2; TRBD1 aligns across 8 bases. V was clipped by 5 bases and J by 5 bases; unmatched bases: 11. CDR1 is SGHNT and CDR2 is YYREEE in the germline V gene (reference sequence). This CDR3 contains 16 residues.

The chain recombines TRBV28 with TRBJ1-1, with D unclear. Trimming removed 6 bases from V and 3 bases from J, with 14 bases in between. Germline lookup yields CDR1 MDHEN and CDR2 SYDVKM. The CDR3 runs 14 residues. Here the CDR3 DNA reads TGTGCCAGCAGCGTGATTGGAAGGGACACTGAAGCTTTCTTT. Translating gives CASSVIGRDTEAFF.

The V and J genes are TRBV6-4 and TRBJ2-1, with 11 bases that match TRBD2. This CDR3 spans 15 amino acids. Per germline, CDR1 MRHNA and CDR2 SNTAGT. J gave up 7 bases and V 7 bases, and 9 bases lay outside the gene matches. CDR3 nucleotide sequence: TGTGCCAGCAAAAAACTAGCGGGAGAAGGTAATGAGCAGTTCTTC. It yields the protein CASKKLAGEGNEQFF.

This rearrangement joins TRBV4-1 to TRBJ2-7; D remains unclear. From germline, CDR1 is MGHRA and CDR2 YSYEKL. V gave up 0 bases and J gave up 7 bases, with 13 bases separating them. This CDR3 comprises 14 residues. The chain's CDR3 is CASSQDGRSREQYF. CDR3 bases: TGCGCCAGCAGCCAAGATGGACGAAGCCGGGAGCAGTACTTC.

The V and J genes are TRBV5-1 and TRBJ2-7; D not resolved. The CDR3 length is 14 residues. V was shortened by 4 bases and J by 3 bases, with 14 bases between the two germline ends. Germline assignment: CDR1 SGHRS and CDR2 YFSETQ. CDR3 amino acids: CASSPQNPHYEQYF. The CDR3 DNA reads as TGCGCCAGCAGCCCTCAGAATCCTCACTACGAGCAGTACTTC.

CDR3 nucleotides: TGTGCCAGCAGTGAATATGGTAAATATGAAAAACTGTTTTTT. It is translated as CASSEYGKYEKLFF. The chain joins TRBV6-4 to TRBJ1-4, with D hard to call. Germline-derived CDR1 and CDR2 are MRHNA and SNTAGT. Between the trimmed V and J ends, which lost 3 bases and 6 bases, there was a span of 11 bases. The length of the CDR3 is 14 residues.

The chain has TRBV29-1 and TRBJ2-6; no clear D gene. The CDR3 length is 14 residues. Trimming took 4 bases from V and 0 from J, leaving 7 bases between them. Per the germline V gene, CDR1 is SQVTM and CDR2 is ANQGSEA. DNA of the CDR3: TGCAGCGTTGTTCTTCTCTCTGGGGCCAACGTCCTGACTTTC. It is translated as CSVVLLSGANVLTF.